This TCR beta chain was identified in a study of metastatic and nonmetastatic thyroid tumors. Overall study results and limits: Reports indicated that malignant thyroid tumors showed significantly higher TCR beta diversity than benign nodules did, in blood and tumor.

The CDR3 has 14 residues. CDR1 is WSHSY, CDR2 SAAADI, per germline. Trimming shortened V by 7 bases and J by 7 bases, and 19 bases separated the two germline ends. Ahead of thyroid surgery, no patient had received treatment of any kind. This clone was counted at least ten times. As yet, its antigen is unknown. Other nucleotide sequences from this sample produce the same CDR3. In the original analysis: It was from CDR3 differences across clinicopathological groups that a distant-metastasis classifier for papillary thyroid cancer was built. Using MiXCR, TCRdb re-called clones from the PCR reads. The V and J calls were determined by TCRdb, not by the authors. The sample yields about 69,000 clones, 13% to 15% seen once.

The clonotype comes from a male donor with papillary thyroid cancer or a benign thyroid nodule (not recorded which). Some clones in this sample may be carry-over from other donors' samples. The genes are TRBV10-2 and TRBJ2-5; D tentatively fits TRBD1 or TRBD2 (6 bases each). Sequences were obtained from blood. DNA of the CDR3: TGCGCCAGCACGGGTCGGGGCGGAGGGGGGACCCAGTACTTC. As protein: CASTGRGGGGTQYF.